A single sample gave rise to the 24 T cell receptor beta chains below, sequenced in a study of shared clonotypes between healthy human individuals (dated by TCRdb to the early 2020s). Libraries came from the immunoSEQ multiplex PCR assay. TCRdb retrieved this table from immuneACCESS and kept in-frame rearrangements only. Not all clones are present; in checked studies, unresolved V genes account for under half, and no reason is known for the remainder. The sample table contains 900,000 to 1,200,000 clones; only one count was recorded for about 80% of them. The ten largest clonotypes hold roughly 0.57% of the sample. Sequenced material: memory CD4+ T cells from PBMCs. The sample's cell subset or site label, in plain terms: CD45RA-negative fraction. The receptors originated from a man between 18 and 35 years old in good health. Some clones in this sample may be carry-over from other donors' samples.

The table lists this clone with a count of one. The CDR3 region has the DNA TGTGCCAGCAGAGGACAGTGGGTCCAGTACTTC. It translates to CASRGQWVQYF. V and J are TRBV28 and TRBJ2-5, with D possibly TRBD1 on 6 matching bases. From germline, CDR1 is MDHEN and CDR2 SYDVKM. Trimming took 6 bases from V and 10 from J, leaving 12 bases between them. The CDR3 sequence is 11 residues long.

With regard to this clone: Other DNA sequences in this specimen translate into the identical CDR3. The chain uses TRBV2 and TRBJ2-7, with D hard to call. The CDR3 runs to 11 residues. Germline V gene sequence: CDR1 SNHLY, CDR2 FYNNEI. Trimming cost V 4 bases and J 1 base, with 2 bases left between them. The CDR3 protein is CASSGSYEQYF. The CDR3 nucleotides are TGTGCCAGCAGTGGATCCTACGAGCAGTACTTC.

This sequence joins TRBV9 and TRBJ2-5; the match to TRBD2 covers 7 bases. Germline V gene sequence: CDR1 SGDLS, CDR2 YYNGEE. This CDR3 has 15 amino acids. The trim removed 4 bases at V and 3 bases at J, leaving 9 bases unmatched. CDR3 DNA: TGTGCCAGCAGCTCCCACACGGGAGGTAAAGAGACCCAGTACTTC. Translation gives CASSSHTGGKETQYF.

This rearrangement joins TRBV9 to TRBJ1-5, with D possibly being TRBD1 (6 bases). Germline-derived CDR1 and CDR2 are SGDLS and YYNGEE. The CDR3 length is 15 residues. Trimming took off 0 bases at V and 6 bases at J, with 13 bases between the two ends. The CDR3 sequence is CASSVEGGVRQPQHF. In DNA, the CDR3 is TGTGCCAGCAGCGTAGAGGGGGGGGTCCGTCAGCCCCAGCATTTT.

The CDR3 DNA follows: TGTGCCAGCAGCCCCGTGGGGGGGGGCTGGGACATTCAGTACTTC. This translates into CASSPVGGGWDIQYF. The chain uses TRBV9 and TRBJ2-4; tentatively, D is TRBD2 (7 bases). Trimming took off 4 bases at V and 8 bases at J, with 19 bases between the two ends. The length of the CDR3 is 15 residues. CDR1 SGDLS and CDR2 YYNGEE come from the germline V gene.

The V call is TRBV7-2, the J call TRBJ2-4; D tentatively reads TRBD1 or TRBD2 (5 bases each). The CDR3 loop spans 15 amino acids. Looked up from germline, CDR1 is SGHTA and CDR2 is FQGNSA. Trimming left V 5 bases short and J 5 bases short, with 16 bases between. The CDR3 spells CASSPLRGPQNIQYF. The CDR3, as DNA: TGTGCCAGCAGCCCCCTGAGGGGACCCCAAAACATTCAGTACTTC.

The chain links TRBV6-6 to TRBJ1-2, with D perhaps TRBD1 (6 bases). The germline V gene has CDR1 MNHNY and CDR2 SVGAGI (reference sequence). The CDR3 loop spans 14 amino acids. The ends were cut back, 2 bases at V and 1 base at J, with 8 bases in the middle. The CDR3, as DNA: TGTGCCAGCAGTTACGTGGACAGTAACTATGGCTACACCTTC. Protein product: CASSYVDSNYGYTF.

As regards this clone: The sample carries other DNA sequences with the same CDR3. The chain is built from TRBV29-1 and TRBJ2-3, with D possibly matching TRBD2 (5 bases). The CDR3 is 12 residues long. Germline lookup yields CDR1 SQVTM and CDR2 ANQGSEA. Between the trimmed V and J ends, which lost 6 bases and 1 base, there was a span of 8 bases. Written as DNA, the CDR3 is TGCAGCGTGGAGAGGGGCACAGATACGCAGTATTTT. Its translation: CSVERGTDTQYF.

CDR3 nucleotide sequence: TGTGCCAGCTCACGACTGACAGGGGTGGGGGACACTGAAGCTTTCTTT. It specifies CASSRLTGVGDTEAFF. This sequence joins TRBV18 and TRBJ1-1; 8 bases align to TRBD1. The CDR3 runs to 16 residues. Trimming at V came to 4 bases and at J to 3 bases, leaving 10 bases not matched to a gene. CDR1 KGHSH and CDR2 LQKENI come from the germline V gene.

V gene TRBV18 combines with J gene TRBJ1-1, with D unclear. Deletions cut 3 bases from V and 1 base from J, with 12 bases between. CDR1 and CDR2 (germline): KGHSH, LQKENI. The CDR3 extends over 15 amino acids. CDR3: CASSPPAGKNTEAFF. The CDR3 region has the DNA TGTGCCAGCTCACCCCCGGCAGGAAAGAACACTGAAGCTTTCTTT.

The V gene is TRBV7-8, the J gene TRBJ2-3, with 7 bases matching TRBD2. The CDR3 has 16 amino acids. J was trimmed by 6 bases and V by 2 bases; bases with no gene match: 11. Germline V gene sequence: CDR1 SGHVS, CDR2 FQNEAQ. CDR3 nucleotide sequence: TGTGCCAGCAGCTTACTTAGCGGGCCGCCGGCGGATACGCAGTATTTT. Translated, it gives CASSLLSGPPADTQYF.

The chain couples TRBV19 to TRBJ1-5; perhaps TRBD1 as D (6 bases). Between the trimmed V and J ends, which lost 6 bases and 3 bases, there was a span of 18 bases. Per germline, CDR1 LNHDA and CDR2 SQIVND (reference sequence). The CDR3 has 16 amino acids. The CDR3 nucleotides are TGTGCCAGTAGGGAAGGTGTGGGGGCAGACAATCAGCCCCAGCATTTT. Its protein is CASREGVGADNQPQHF.

V gene TRBV7-2 combines with J gene TRBJ1-2, with a tentative D call TRBD1 (6 bases). The CDR3 runs to 16 residues. V lost 3 bases and J 4 bases, leaving 18 bases between the germline ends. CDR1 and CDR2 (germline): SGHTA, FQGNSA. CDR3 sequence: CASSLTGGQFGYGYTF. The CDR3 DNA reads as TGTGCCAGCAGCTTGACGGGGGGCCAATTCGGCTATGGCTACACCTTC.

The chain couples TRBV29-1 to TRBJ1-3; D remains ambiguous. Germline V lookup: CDR1 SQVTM, CDR2 ANQGSEA. The CDR3 contains 13 residues. V gave up 4 bases and J gave up 4 bases, with 11 bases separating them. The CDR3 loop is CSVAWSLGNTIYF. CDR3 in DNA: TGCAGCGTTGCCTGGTCTCTCGGAAACACCATATATTTT.

V and J are TRBV2 and TRBJ1-2; TRBD1 might be the D (6 bases). The CDR3 loop spans 14 amino acids. CDR1 and CDR2 (germline): SNHLY, FYNNEI. Between the trimmed V and J ends, which lost 4 bases and 3 bases, there was a span of 12 bases. The CDR3 is CASSARRQDYGYTF. The CDR3 DNA reads as TGTGCCAGCAGTGCAAGGAGACAGGACTATGGCTACACCTTC.

The DNA of the CDR3 is TGTGCCAGCAGTGAGCGGACGGCGGGCACTGAAGCTTTCTTT. Translated: CASSERTAGTEAFF. V and J are TRBV2 and TRBJ1-1, with no clear D. V was shortened by 3 bases and J by 4 bases, with 12 bases between the two germline ends. The CDR3 is made up of 14 amino acids. Germline assignment: CDR1 SNHLY and CDR2 FYNNEI.

Only a few counts were recorded for this clone. The same CDR3 also results from other DNA sequences found in this sample. J is TRBJ1-2 and V is TRBV30; 10 bases agree with TRBD1. The CDR3 consists of 13 residues. With 3 bases clipped from V and 2 bases from J, the junction kept 0 bases outside the gene matches. Germline-derived CDR1 and CDR2 are GTSNPN and SVGIG (reference sequence). The CDR3 coding sequence is TGTGCCTGGAGGGACAGGGGGAACTATGGCTACACCTTC. Amino acid sequence: CAWRDRGNYGYTF. Full variable domain (outside the CDR3, taken from reference TRBV30 and TRBJ1-2): SQTIHQWPATLVQPVGSPLSLECTVEGTSNPNLYWYRQAAGRGLQLLFYSVGIGQISSEVPQNLSASRPQDRQFILSSKKLLLSDSGFYLCAWRDRGNYGYTFGSGTRLTVV.

This clone showed up just a few times. V and J are TRBV6-5 and TRBJ2-5; 9 bases map to TRBD1. The V gene's germline CDR1 is MNHEY and CDR2 SVGAGI. V lost 2 bases and J lost 5; bases outside the gene matches: 6. CDR3 length: 15 residues. The CDR3 DNA sequence: TGTGCCAGCAGTTACACGGCACAGGGGGCTGAGACCCAGTACTTC. It is translated as CASSYTAQGAETQYF.

This chain uses TRBV5-1 with TRBJ2-1; maybe TRBD1 (5 bases). The CDR3 has 13 amino acids. Germline V lookup: CDR1 SGHRS, CDR2 YFSETQ. Deletions cut 1 base from V and 7 bases from J, with 9 bases between. CDR3 residues: CASSLQGINEQFF. In DNA, the CDR3 is TGCGCCAGCAGCTTGCAGGGTATAAATGAGCAGTTCTTC.

In regard to this clone: The same CDR3 also results from other DNA sequences found in this sample. The V call is TRBV29-1, the J call TRBJ1-1; D gene unclear. The CDR3 is 12 residues long. Trimming shortened V by 6 bases and J by 5 bases, and 13 bases separated the two germline ends. CDR1 is SQVTM, CDR2 ANQGSEA, per germline. The CDR3 spells CSVLRGGTEAFF. The CDR3 DNA follows: TGCAGCGTCCTCAGAGGTGGGACTGAAGCTTTCTTT. Supplemented by reference TRBV29-1 and TRBJ1-1, the full variable domain reads SAVISQKPSRDICQRGTSLTIQCQVDSQVTMMFWYRQQPGQSLTLIATANQGSEATYESGFVIDKFPISRPNLTFSTLTVSNMSPEDSSIYLCSVLRGGTEAFFGQGTRLTVV.

V gene TRBV30 combines with J gene TRBJ2-7; TRBD2 is a possible D gene (6 bases). This CDR3 spans 14 amino acids. The germline V and J ends were trimmed by 4 bases and 0 bases, with 13 bases remaining between them. From germline, CDR1 is GTSNPN and CDR2 SVGIG (reference sequence). This chain's CDR3 is CAWNRDSLSYEQYF. The CDR3 coding sequence is TGTGCCTGGAACCGGGACTCCCTCTCCTACGAGCAGTACTTC.

The rearrangement uses TRBV7-2 and TRBJ2-7; D gene unclear. Germline CDR1 reads SGHTA; CDR2 reads FQGNSA. Trimming took 4 bases from V and 5 from J, leaving 15 bases between them. The CDR3 has 14 amino acids. The CDR3 sequence: CASSSKKGIDEQYF. The CDR3, as DNA: TGTGCCAGCAGCTCAAAAAAGGGTATCGACGAGCAGTACTTC.

The rearrangement joins TRBV2 to TRBJ2-7; no reliable D call. This CDR3 spans 13 amino acids. V was trimmed by 1 base and J by 2 bases, leaving 6 bases between them. The germline V gene encodes CDR1 SNHLY and CDR2 FYNNEI. The CDR3 coding sequence is TGTGCCAGCAGTGAAGGTCCACCCTACGAGCAGTACTTC. This translates into CASSEGPPYEQYF.

The DNA for the CDR3 is TGTGCCTGGAGTAGCGGGGCTAGCGGGCTACTCCAAGAGACCCAGTACTTC. Translating it yields CAWSSGASGLLQETQYF. The rearrangement uses TRBV30 and TRBJ2-5, with 8 bases matching TRBD2. Looked up from germline, CDR1 is GTSNPN and CDR2 is SVGIG (reference sequence). J was trimmed by 1 base and V by 2 bases; bases with no gene match: 12. The length of the CDR3 is 17 residues.